Ten or more counts support the clone carrying this TCR beta chain. Antigen: not known. Scientists made TCR beta libraries using quantitative 5'-RACE with molecular barcodes. TCRdb re-analysed the 5' RACE reads in MiXCR, keeping a single row per CDR3 protein. The sample lists roughly 220,000 distinct CDR3 sequences; around 16% were seen once. The germline V and J ends were trimmed by 2 bases and 2 bases, with 7 bases remaining between them. The CDR3 is 13 amino acids. The data belong to a study of CD8 T cells in ankylosing spondylitis. Points from the study as a whole: Significant enrichment of disease-linked clones was reportedly seen in matched ankylosing spondylitis synovial fluid. Seemingly distinctive of ankylosing spondylitis blood was a TCR beta motif formed by eight highly homologous variants. Disease-linked clones, CD8+, were relatively rare in peripheral blood. Prior work had noted some motif variants in reactive arthritis blood and synovial fluid.

The clonotype was recovered from a male donor with ankylosing spondylitis. Sequenced sample: blood, either unsorted or a sorted T cell fraction (not recorded which). This chain uses TRBV12-3 or TRBV12-4 with TRBJ2-7; D is ambiguous. The CDR3 coding sequence is TGTGCCAGCAGTTTAAGTGGGACCTACGAGCAGTACTTC. Amino acids: CASSLSGTYEQYF.